Sequencing of this T cell receptor beta chain was carried out in a study of T cells after yellow fever vaccination. About the study: In the case of low-cell-number fractions, SMART-Seq v4 Ultra Low Input was used for preparation.

Study outcomes and limitations: Clonotypes shared by both compartments, CD4 and CD8, made up a small share.

CDR3 length: 17 residues. Germline V lookup: CDR1 LGHNA, CDR2 YNFKEQ. J lost 2 bases, V lost 6 bases, and 10 bases had no gene match. This clonotype came up a few times. The antigen remains unidentified. They built TCR cDNA with 5'RACE template switching, a step that put in a universal primer site and UMIs. In TCRdb, the 5' RACE reads were re-called with MiXCR into one record per CDR3 protein. In the table there are 310,000 or so distinct CDR3 sequences, 3% to 4.5% of which are singletons. The TCR comes from a man aged 18 to 30 who received the YFV17D yellow fever vaccine. The chain couples TRBV4-2 to TRBJ2-2; 9 bases are a match to TRBD1. The sequenced sample was PBMCs, obtained on the day of the yellow fever booster vaccination. The CDR3 sequence: CASSRKGTGYNTGELFF. CDR3 DNA: TGTGCCAGCAGTCGAAAGGGGACAGGGTATAACACCGGGGAGCTGTTTTTT.